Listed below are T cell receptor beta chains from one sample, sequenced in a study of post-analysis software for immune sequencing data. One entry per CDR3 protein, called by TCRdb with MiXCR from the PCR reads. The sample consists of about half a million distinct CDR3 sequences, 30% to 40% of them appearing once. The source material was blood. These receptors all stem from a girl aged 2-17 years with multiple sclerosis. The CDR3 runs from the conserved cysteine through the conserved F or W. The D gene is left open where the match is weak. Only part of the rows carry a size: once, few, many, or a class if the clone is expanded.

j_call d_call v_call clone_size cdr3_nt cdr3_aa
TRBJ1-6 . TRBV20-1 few TGCAGTGCTCAAAGCCCGGACAGATATAATTCACCCCTCCACTTT CSAQSPDRYNSPLHF
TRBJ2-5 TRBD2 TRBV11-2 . TGTGCCAGCAGCTTAGTAGCGGGGAAGAACAATGAGCAGTACTTC CASSLVAGKNNEQYF
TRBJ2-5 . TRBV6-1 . TGTGCCAGCAAGCCCCAACCTGGGGGGTCCGAGACCCAGTACTTC CASKPQPGGSETQYF
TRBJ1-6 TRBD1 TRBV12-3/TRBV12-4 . TGTGCCAGCAGTTGGGGGACAGCCTATAATTCACCCCTCCACTTT CASSWGTAYNSPLHF
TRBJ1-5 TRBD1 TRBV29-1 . TGCAGCGTTGGGGGGGACAGGGCGAATCAGCCCCAGCATTTT CSVGGDRANQPQHF
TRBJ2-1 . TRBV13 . TGTGCCAGCAGCCCCTCCGACAGAGCCTACAATGAGCAGTTCTTC CASSPSDRAYNEQFF
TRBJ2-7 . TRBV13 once TGTGCCAGCAGCTTACCGGGAACCTACGGGGAGCAGTACTTC CASSLPGTYGEQYF
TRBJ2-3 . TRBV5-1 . TGCGCCAGCAGCTGGGAACTTGGGGATACGCAGTATTTT CASSWELGDTQYF
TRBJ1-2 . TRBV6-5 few TGTGCCAGCAGTTACTCGTCAGGGAACTATGGCTACACCTTC CASSYSSGNYGYTF
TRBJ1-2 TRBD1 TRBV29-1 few TGCAGCGTTGAAGGGACAGGGGGCGACTATGGCTACACCTTC CSVEGTGGDYGYTF
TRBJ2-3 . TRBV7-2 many TGTGCCAGCAGCTTCCAAGGAGATACGCAGTATTTT CASSFQGDTQYF
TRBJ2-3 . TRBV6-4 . TGTGCCAGCAGTGACTCAGGAGGGGGTGCAGATACGCAGTATTTT CASSDSGGGADTQYF
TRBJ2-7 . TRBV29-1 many TGCAGCGTCCGACGGGACTCGACCTACGAGCAGTACTTC CSVRRDSTYEQYF
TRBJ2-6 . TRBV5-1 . TGCGCCAGCAGCTTACAGGGTATCTCTGGGGCCAACGTCCTGACTTTC CASSLQGISGANVLTF
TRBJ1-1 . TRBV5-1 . TGCGCCAGCAGCAGGGCGGGACTCGACAATGAAGCTTTCTTT CASSRAGLDNEAFF
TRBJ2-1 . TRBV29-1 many TGCAGCGTTGATCCCCCGTCCTACAATGAGCAGTTCTTC CSVDPPSYNEQFF
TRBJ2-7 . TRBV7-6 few TGTGCCAGCAGCTTAGAGGTACGGCTAATTAGCTCCTACGAGCAGTACTTC CASSLEVRLISSYEQYF
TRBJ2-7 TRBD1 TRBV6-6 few TGTGCCAGCAGTCCACCGGGACAGGGGAGGTTCGAGCAGTACTTC CASSPPGQGRFEQYF
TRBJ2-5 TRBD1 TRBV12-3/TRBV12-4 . TGTGCCAGCAGTGAGGGGACAGGGAAAGGGACCCAGTACTTC CASSEGTGKGTQYF
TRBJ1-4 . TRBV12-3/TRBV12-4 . TGTGCCAGCAGTCCCGGTCGGAGGGGTACTAATGAAAAACTGTTTTTT CASSPGRRGTNEKLFF